This T cell receptor (beta chain) was obtained from a study of early T cells in non-severe SARS-CoV-2 infection. Study-wide background: Sequencing targeted bulk RNA from unsorted whole blood, leaving chains unpaired.

Unique molecular identifiers were added to individual cDNA molecules. TCRdb ran MiXCR on the 5' RACE reads and lists one entry per CDR3 protein. The table includes about 61,000 distinct CDR3 sequences, 12% detected once. Findings and caveats of the study: Clonotype matching in VDJdb favored anti-spike CD8 responses and did not capture private and CD4 specificities.

Trimming removed 5 bases at V and 6 bases at J, with 11 bases between. CDR1 and CDR2 (germline): DFQATT, SNEGSKA (reference sequence). The CDR3 consists of 13 residues. This clonotype showed up just a few times. Its cognate antigen is unknown. This chain links TRBV20-1 with TRBJ1-6; no clear D. The sequence was obtained from an adult who was a healthcare worker with PCR-confirmed SARS-CoV-2 infection or an uninfected control (not recorded which). The donor label of this sample is uncertain. Specimen: whole blood, collected at baseline. This chain's CDR3 is CSAPQTGNSPLHF. The CDR3 DNA sequence: TGCAGTGCTCCCCAGACGGGTAATTCACCCCTCCACTTT.